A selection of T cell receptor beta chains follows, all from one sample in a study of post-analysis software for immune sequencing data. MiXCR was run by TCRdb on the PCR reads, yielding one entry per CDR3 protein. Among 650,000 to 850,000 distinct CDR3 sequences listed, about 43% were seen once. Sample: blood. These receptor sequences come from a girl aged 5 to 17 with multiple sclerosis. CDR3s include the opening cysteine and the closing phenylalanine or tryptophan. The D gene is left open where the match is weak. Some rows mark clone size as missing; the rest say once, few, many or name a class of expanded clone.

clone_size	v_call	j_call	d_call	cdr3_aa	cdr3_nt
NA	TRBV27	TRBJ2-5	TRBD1	CASIFTGQGEETQYF	TGTGCCAGCATTTTCACGGGACAGGGGGAAGAGACCCAGTACTTC
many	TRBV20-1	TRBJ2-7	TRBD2	CSTVAGEGEQYF	TGCAGTACCGTAGCGGGAGAGGGCGAGCAGTACTTC
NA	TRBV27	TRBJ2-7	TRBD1	CASSANRGDSYEQYF	TGTGCCAGCAGTGCGAACAGGGGGGATTCCTACGAGCAGTACTTC
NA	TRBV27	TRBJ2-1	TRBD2	CASRPLAGHNEQFF	TGTGCCAGCAGACCACTAGCGGGTCACAATGAGCAGTTCTTC
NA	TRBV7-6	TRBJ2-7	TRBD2	CASSLAAGRAHEQYF	TGTGCCAGCAGCTTAGCGGCGGGGAGGGCCCACGAGCAGTACTTC
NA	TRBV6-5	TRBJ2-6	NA	CASMGLRVGISGANVLTF	TGTGCCAGCATGGGACTCAGAGTTGGGATCTCTGGGGCCAACGTCCTGACTTTC
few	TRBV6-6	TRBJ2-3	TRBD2	CASSYPLAGGGTDTQYF	TGTGCCAGCAGTTACCCCCTAGCGGGAGGGGGAACAGATACGCAGTATTTT
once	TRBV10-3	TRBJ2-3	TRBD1	CAISESGQRADTQYF	TGTGCCATCAGTGAGTCGGGACAGAGAGCAGATACGCAGTATTTT
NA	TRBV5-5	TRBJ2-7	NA	CASSLVGHLAIKNSYEQYF	TGTGCCAGCAGCTTGGTGGGACATCTAGCGATAAAGAACTCCTACGAGCAGTACTTC
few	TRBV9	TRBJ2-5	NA	CASSAEWGSEQYF	TGTGCCAGCAGTGCCGAGTGGGGGAGTGAGCAGTACTTC
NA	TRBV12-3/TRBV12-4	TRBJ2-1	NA	CASSLISGSFYNEQFF	TGTGCCAGCAGTTTAATTTCAGGGAGCTTTTACAATGAGCAGTTCTTC
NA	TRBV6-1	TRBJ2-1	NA	CASSDSSQSNYNEQFF	TGTGCCAGCAGTGATAGCTCACAGTCCAACTACAATGAGCAGTTCTTC